Below are 8 T cell receptor beta chains sequenced from a single sample in a study of T cells in Graves' hyperthyroidism and ophthalmopathy. TCR beta CDR3 regions were amplified from RNA. Initially, a first-round RT-PCR of the TCR CDR3 employed the HTBI primer set. MiXCR, applied by TCRdb to the multiplex PCR reads, yields one record per CDR3 protein. The sample records around 440,000 distinct CDR3 sequences, around a sixth being singletons. Material: blood. Receptors originate from a young woman with Graves' hyperthyroidism.

This clonotype showed up many times. The V call is TRBV19, the J call TRBJ2-2, with a possible D match to TRBD2 (5 bases). The V end lost 10 bases, the J end lost 3 bases, and 18 bases lay between the germline ends. The germline V gene has CDR1 LNHDA and CDR2 SQIVND (reference sequence). This CDR3 has 15 amino acids. The DNA of the CDR3 is TGTGCCACCCAATCCCCGGGGTCGGACACCGGGGAGCTGTTTTTT. This gives the protein CATQSPGSDTGELFF.

This clonotype was recorded at least ten times. The chain has TRBV24-1 and TRBJ1-2, with TRBD1 identical over 7 bases. CDR1 is KGHDR, CDR2 SFDVKD, per germline. This CDR3 contains 15 residues. The J segment lost 2 bases and the V segment lost 3 bases, leaving 5 bases of the junction unmatched. CDR3 in amino acids: CATSDPKTGNYGYTF. DNA of the CDR3: TGTGCCACCAGTGATCCTAAGACAGGGAACTATGGCTACACCTTC.

The chain links TRBV12-3 or TRBV12-4 to TRBJ2-3; TRBD2 agrees at 11 bases. V gave up 7 bases and J gave up 1 base; unmatched junction bases: 7. The CDR3 runs to 16 residues. CDR3 in amino acids: CASILAGGPGTDTQYF. The CDR3 DNA reads TGTGCCAGCATCTTAGCGGGGGGGCCGGGCACAGATACGCAGTATTTT.

Ten or more counts support this clonotype. The J gene is TRBJ2-1, the V gene TRBV5-1; TRBD1 might be the D (5 bases). The ends were cut back, 2 bases at V and 2 bases at J, with 8 bases in the middle. The CDR3 loop spans 14 amino acids. Germline assignment: CDR1 SGHRS and CDR2 YFSETQ. The CDR3 region is CASSLGHPYNEQFF. CDR3 DNA sequence: TGCGCCAGCAGCTTAGGACACCCCTACAATGAGCAGTTCTTC.

This clonotype was detected many times. The gene calls are TRBV4-1 and TRBJ2-5; D unclear. Germline V gene data show CDR1 as MGHRA and CDR2 as YSYEKL. The V end lost 0 bases, the J end lost 5 bases, and 16 bases lay between the germline ends. The CDR3 sequence is 16 residues long. The DNA of the CDR3 is TGCGCCAGCAGCCAAGAGGCGGTAGTCGGATGGGAGACCCAGTACTTC. Its protein is CASSQEAVVGWETQYF.

The V and J genes are TRBV7-9 and TRBJ1-1; tentatively, D is TRBD1 (5 bases). This CDR3 has 13 amino acids. The V gene lost 5 bases and the J gene lost 6 bases, with 13 bases spanning the gap. The V gene's germline CDR1 is SEHNR and CDR2 FQNEAQ (reference sequence). The CDR3 is CASSETGFAEAFF. The CDR3 nucleotides are TGTGCCAGCAGCGAAACAGGTTTTGCTGAAGCTTTCTTT.

A note on this clonotype: Relative to the germline gene, one junction end is altered; a read error may explain this. The V and J genes are TRBV7-6 and TRBJ1-1; TRBD1 matches at 10 bases. CDR3 size: 15 residues. CDR1 is SGHVS, CDR2 FNYEAQ, per germline. The CDR3 DNA reads as TGTGCCAGCAACTTAGAGGCGGGACAGGGGCCTGAAGCTTTCTTT. Translation gives CASNLEAGQGPEAFF.

This clonotype was found many times. The CDR3 coding sequence is TGTGCCAGCAGTGAGACGAAGAGCGGGAGAAGGCGGGAGCAGTACTTC. As protein: CASSETKSGRRREQYF. V usage is TRBV6-2 or TRBV6-3 and J usage is TRBJ2-7, with 8 bases fitting TRBD2. Germline V gives CDR1 MNHEY, CDR2 SVGEGT. CDR3 length equals 16 residues. V trimming: 5 bases; J trimming: 7 bases; junction bases outside the gene matches: 16.